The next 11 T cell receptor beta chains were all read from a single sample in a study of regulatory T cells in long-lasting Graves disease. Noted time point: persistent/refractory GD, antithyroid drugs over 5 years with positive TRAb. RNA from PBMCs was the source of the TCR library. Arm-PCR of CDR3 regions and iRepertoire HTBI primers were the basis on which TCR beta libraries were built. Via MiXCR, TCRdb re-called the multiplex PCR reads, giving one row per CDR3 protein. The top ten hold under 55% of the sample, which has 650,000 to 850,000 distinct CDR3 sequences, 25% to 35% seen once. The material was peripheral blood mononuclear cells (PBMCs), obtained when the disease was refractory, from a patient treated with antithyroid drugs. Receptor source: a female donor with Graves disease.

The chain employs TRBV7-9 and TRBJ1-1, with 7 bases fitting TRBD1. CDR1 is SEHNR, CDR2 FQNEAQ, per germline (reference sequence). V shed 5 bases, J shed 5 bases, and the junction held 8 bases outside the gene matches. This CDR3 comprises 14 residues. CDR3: CASSPTGDWTEAFF. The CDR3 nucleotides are TGTGCCAGCAGCCCAACAGGGGATTGGACTGAAGCTTTCTTT.

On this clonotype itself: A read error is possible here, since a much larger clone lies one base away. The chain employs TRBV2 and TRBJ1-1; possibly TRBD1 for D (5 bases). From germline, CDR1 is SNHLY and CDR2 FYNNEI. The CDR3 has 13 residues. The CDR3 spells CASGERGRVEAFF. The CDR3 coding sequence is TGTGCCAGCGGTGAACGGGGGAGGGTTGAAGCTTTCTTT.

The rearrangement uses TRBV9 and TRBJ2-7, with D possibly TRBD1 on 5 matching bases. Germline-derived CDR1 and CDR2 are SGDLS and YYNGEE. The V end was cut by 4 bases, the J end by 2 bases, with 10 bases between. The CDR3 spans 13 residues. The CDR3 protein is CASSKQATYEQYF. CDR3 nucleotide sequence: TGTGCCAGCAGCAAACAGGCAACCTACGAGCAGTACTTC.

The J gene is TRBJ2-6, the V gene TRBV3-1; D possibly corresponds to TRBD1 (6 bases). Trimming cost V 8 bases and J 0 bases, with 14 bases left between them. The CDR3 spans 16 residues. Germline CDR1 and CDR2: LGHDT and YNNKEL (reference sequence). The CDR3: CASGAGDPSGANVLTF. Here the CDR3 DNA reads TGTGCCAGCGGCGCAGGGGACCCCTCTGGGGCCAACGTCCTGACTTTC.

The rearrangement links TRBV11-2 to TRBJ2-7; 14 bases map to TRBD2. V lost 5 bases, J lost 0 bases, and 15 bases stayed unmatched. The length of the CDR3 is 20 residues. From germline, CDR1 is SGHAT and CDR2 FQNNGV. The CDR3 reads CASSVTGTSGSTKASYEQYF. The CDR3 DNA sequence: TGTGCCAGCAGCGTTACCGGGACTAGCGGGAGCACTAAAGCCTCCTACGAGCAGTACTTC.

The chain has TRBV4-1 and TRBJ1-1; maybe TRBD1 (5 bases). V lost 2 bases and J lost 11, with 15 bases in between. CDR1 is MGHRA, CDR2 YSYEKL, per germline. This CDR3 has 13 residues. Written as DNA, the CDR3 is TGCGCCAGCAGCCAAAAAGCCGGGGGGTCGGCTTTCTTT. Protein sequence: CASSQKAGGSAFF.

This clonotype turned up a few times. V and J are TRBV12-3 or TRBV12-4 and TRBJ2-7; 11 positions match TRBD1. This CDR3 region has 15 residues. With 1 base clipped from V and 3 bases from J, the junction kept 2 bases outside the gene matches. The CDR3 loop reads CASSLGTGGLYEQYF. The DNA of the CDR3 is TGTGCCAGCAGTTTAGGGACAGGGGGCCTCTACGAGCAGTACTTC.

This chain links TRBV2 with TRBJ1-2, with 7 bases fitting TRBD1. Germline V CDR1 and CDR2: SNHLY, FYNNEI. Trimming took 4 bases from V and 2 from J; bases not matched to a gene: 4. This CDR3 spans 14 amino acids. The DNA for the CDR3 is TGTGCCAGCAGTGCGGACAGGAGAAACTATGGCTACACCTTC. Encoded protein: CASSADRRNYGYTF.

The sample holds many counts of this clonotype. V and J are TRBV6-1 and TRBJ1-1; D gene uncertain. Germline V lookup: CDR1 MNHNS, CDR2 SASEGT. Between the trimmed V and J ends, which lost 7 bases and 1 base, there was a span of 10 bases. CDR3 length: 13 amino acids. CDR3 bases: TGTGCCAGCATTCGGACGCAGAACACTGAAGCTTTCTTT. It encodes CASIRTQNTEAFF.

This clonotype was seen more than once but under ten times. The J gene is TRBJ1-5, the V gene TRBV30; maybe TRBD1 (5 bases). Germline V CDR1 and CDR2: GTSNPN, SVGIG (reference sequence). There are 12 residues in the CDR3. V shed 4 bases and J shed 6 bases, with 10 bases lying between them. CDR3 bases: TGTGCCTGGAAAGGGGAAGGTCAGCCCCAGCATTTT. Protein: CAWKGEGQPQHF.

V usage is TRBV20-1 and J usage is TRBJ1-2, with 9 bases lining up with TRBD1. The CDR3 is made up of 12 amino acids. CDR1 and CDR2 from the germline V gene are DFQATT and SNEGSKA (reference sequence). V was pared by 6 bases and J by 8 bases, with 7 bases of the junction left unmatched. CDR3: CSAPGQGRGYTF. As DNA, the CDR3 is TGCAGTGCACCGGGACAGGGAAGGGGCTACACCTTC.